Following are 28 T cell receptor beta chains from one sample sequenced in a study of sequential checkpoint blockade in melanoma. Some clones are missing from TCRdb's copy, which holds only in-frame ones; the method was immunoSEQ multiplex PCR. Here the sample spans about 19,000 clones, around 73% being singletons. Described treatment: randomized to nivolumab then ipilimumab (arm A) or the reverse (arm B). The material was CD8+ T cells sorted from blood (inferred from file names), obtained from a patient given nivolumab and ipilimumab in sequence. These receptors were obtained from a human donor with melanoma.

In its sample, this clone is medium-sized. V usage is TRBV4-1 and J usage is TRBJ2-1; possibly TRBD2 for D (6 bases). The CDR3 length is 14 residues. V lost 5 bases and J 3 bases, leaving 11 bases between the germline ends. Germline V gene sequence: CDR1 MGHRA, CDR2 YSYEKL. DNA of the CDR3: TGCGCCAGCAGCGGGGTTAGCGGCTACAATGAGCAGTTCTTC. Protein sequence: CASSGVSGYNEQFF.

The V gene is TRBV27, the J gene TRBJ2-5, with D perhaps matching TRBD1 (6 bases). The CDR3 has 14 amino acids. Trimming cost V 5 bases and J 4 bases, with 14 bases left between them. The germline CDR1 and CDR2 sequences are MNHEY and SMNVEV (reference sequence). CDR3 residues: CASSGPDSRETQYF. The CDR3 region has the DNA TGTGCCAGCAGTGGACCGGACAGTCGAGAGACCCAGTACTTC.

V and J are TRBV14 and TRBJ2-1; 7 nucleotides line up with TRBD2. V was clipped by 4 bases and J by 3 bases; unmatched bases: 6. Germline V gene lookup returns CDR1 SGHDN and CDR2 FVKESK. The CDR3 is 15 amino acids. CDR3 in amino acids: CASSPPPSGYNEQFF. The CDR3, as DNA: TGTGCCAGCAGCCCTCCTCCTAGCGGCTACAATGAGCAGTTCTTC.

A few counts support this clone. The chain is built from TRBV6-5 and TRBJ2-7, with D possibly TRBD1 on 5 matching bases. The CDR3 has 13 residues. V dropped 4 bases and J dropped 5 bases, with 12 bases sitting between them. CDR1 and CDR2 from the germline V gene are MNHEY and SVGAGI. This CDR3 is CASSLWQGDEQYF. The CDR3 bases are TGTGCCAGCAGTTTATGGCAGGGCGACGAGCAGTACTTC.

Worth noting for this clone: The same CDR3 also results from other DNA sequences found in this sample. CDR3 amino acids: CASSSWTGVREQYF. The CDR3 DNA is TGCGCCAGCAGCTCGTGGACAGGGGTGAGGGAGCAGTACTTC. The chain uses TRBV5-1 and TRBJ2-7; 9 bases are a match to TRBD1. Trimming at V came to 3 bases and at J to 7 bases, leaving 8 bases not matched to a gene. Germline-derived CDR1 and CDR2 are SGHRS and YFSETQ. This CDR3 has 14 amino acids.

The chain employs TRBV4-1 and TRBJ2-7; maybe TRBD1 (6 bases). Germline V gives CDR1 MGHRA, CDR2 YSYEKL. There are 17 residues in the CDR3. Deletions cut 1 base from V and 6 bases from J, with 22 bases between. The CDR3 loop is CASSQVVPDSLTVEQYF. CDR3 coding DNA: TGCGCCAGCAGCCAAGTCGTGCCGGACAGTCTGACGGTCGAGCAGTACTTC.

The chain couples TRBV7-9 to TRBJ2-3, with 9 nucleotides matching TRBD1. Germline assignment: CDR1 SEHNR and CDR2 FQNEAQ (reference sequence). Trimming cost V 4 bases and J 4 bases; bases outside gene matches: 6. The CDR3 is made up of 15 amino acids. The CDR3 DNA is TGTGCCAGCAGCTCACCGGGACAGGGATCAGATACGCAGTATTTT. Protein sequence: CASSSPGQGSDTQYF.

This chain links TRBV5-5 with TRBJ1-1; unclear D gene. In germline, CDR1 is SGHKS, CDR2 YYEKEE (reference sequence). The CDR3 has 13 residues. The V and J ends lost 2 bases and 3 bases respectively, with 8 bases between them. CDR3 nucleotides: TGTGCCAGCAGCTTCGACATATACACTGAAGCTTTCTTT. It codes for CASSFDIYTEAFF.

CDR3 protein: CASSPDGYQETQYF. The CDR3, as DNA: TGTGCCAGCAGCCCCGACGGGTACCAAGAGACCCAGTACTTC. V gene TRBV5-6 combines with J gene TRBJ2-5; no firm D call. Germline CDR1 is SGHDT and CDR2 is YYEEEE. The CDR3 is 14 amino acids. The V gene lost 4 bases and the J gene lost 0 bases, with 10 bases spanning the gap.

The chain recombines TRBV4-1 with TRBJ2-1, with TRBD2 matching 10 bases. V dropped 0 bases and J dropped 4; count of bases not matched to a gene: 3. Per germline, CDR1 MGHRA and CDR2 YSYEKL. The CDR3 has 16 amino acids. The CDR3 region is CASSQELAGLYNEQFF. In DNA form, the CDR3 reads TGCGCCAGCAGCCAAGAACTAGCGGGACTATACAATGAGCAGTTCTTC.

CDR3 sequence (DNA): TGCGCCAGCAGCTTGCGGACTAGCTGGGAGCAGTTCTTC. The encoded protein is CASSLRTSWEQFF. This chain joins TRBV5-1 and TRBJ2-1; 8 bases match TRBD2. There are 13 residues in the CDR3. With 1 base clipped from V and 10 bases from J, the junction kept 4 bases outside the gene matches. The germline V gene encodes CDR1 SGHRS and CDR2 YFSETQ.

The chain is built from TRBV28 and TRBJ1-1; possibly TRBD1 for D (5 bases). Germline-derived CDR1 and CDR2 are MDHEN and SYDVKM. CDR3 size: 19 residues. V gave up 1 base and J gave up 3 bases, with 24 bases separating them. The CDR3 loop is CASSLYVGQGDRGDTEAFF. The CDR3, as DNA: TGTGCCAGCAGTTTATACGTAGGGCAGGGCGACCGGGGGGACACTGAAGCTTTCTTT.

J is TRBJ1-2 and V is TRBV6-5; no reliable D call. The CDR3 consists of 11 residues. Germline CDR1 is MNHEY and CDR2 is SVGAGI. Trimming took off 7 bases at V and 4 bases at J, with 7 bases between the two ends. The CDR3 nucleotides read TGTGCCAGCACCGAGGCCTATGGCTACACCTTC. As protein: CASTEAYGYTF.

This clone was detected a few times. The V and J genes are TRBV5-4 and TRBJ1-2; D may be TRBD1 (5 bases). Looked up from germline, CDR1 is SGHNT and CDR2 is YYREEE (reference sequence). Trimming removed 4 bases at V and 6 bases at J, with 22 bases between. The CDR3 contains 16 residues. The CDR3 nucleotides read TGTGCCAGCAGCCAAGAAACCGGAATTCTCAGGGATGGCTACACCTTC. This gives the protein CASSQETGILRDGYTF.

The chain recombines TRBV7-2 with TRBJ2-4, with 16 bases lining up with TRBD2. With 1 base clipped from V and 10 bases from J, the junction kept 7 bases outside the gene matches. The CDR3 runs 17 residues. From germline, CDR1 is SGHTA and CDR2 FQGNSA. The chain's CDR3 is CASSLDGTSGRAGIQYF. CDR3 in DNA: TGTGCCAGCAGCTTAGACGGGACTAGCGGGAGGGCTGGTATTCAGTACTTC.

This clone came up a few times. J is TRBJ1-5 and V is TRBV2, with TRBD1 identical over 7 bases. Looked up from germline, CDR1 is SNHLY and CDR2 is FYNNEI. The CDR3 totals 14 residues. V trimming: 6 bases; J trimming: 3 bases; junction bases outside the gene matches: 5. CDR3 in amino acids: CASRTGQYNQPQHF. CDR3 nucleotide sequence: TGTGCCAGCAGGACGGGACAGTACAATCAGCCCCAGCATTTT.

V and J are TRBV7-5 and TRBJ1-1; the table's D call of TRBD1 was not tested on the DNA. TRBV7-5 is given as a pseudogene. This CDR3 region has 16 residues. The CDR3 DNA reads TGTGCCAGAAGCTTAACTAATCAGGGATTGGACACTGAAGCTTTCTTT. Translating it yields CARSLTNQGLDTEAFF.

The V gene is TRBV29-1, the J gene TRBJ2-7, with 7 bases lining up with TRBD2. The V segment lost 6 bases and the J segment 0 bases; nucleotides outside the gene matches: 5. Germline lookup yields CDR1 SQVTM and CDR2 ANQGSEA. CDR3 length: 13 amino acids. The CDR3 nucleotides are TGCAGCGTGCTGCGGGAGAGCTCCTACGAGCAGTACTTC. Its translation: CSVLRESSYEQYF.

The V gene is TRBV7-9, the J gene TRBJ2-1; a possible D gene is TRBD1 (5 bases). V was cut by 6 bases and J by 3 bases, with 9 bases left in between. There are 13 residues in the CDR3. Germline-derived CDR1 and CDR2 are SEHNR and FQNEAQ (reference sequence). CDR3 nucleotides: TGTGCCAGCAGGACAGAAAACTACAATGAGCAGTTCTTC. It specifies CASRTENYNEQFF.

The chain employs TRBV9 and TRBJ2-1, with TRBD2 matching 9 bases. The CDR3 covers 16 residues. J gave up 1 base and V 3 bases, and 5 bases lay outside the gene matches. The germline gives CDR1 SGDLS, CDR2 YYNGEE. CDR3 residues: CASSGLAGMSYNEQFF. Here the CDR3 DNA reads TGTGCCAGCAGCGGCCTAGCGGGGATGTCCTACAATGAGCAGTTCTTC.

The chain couples TRBV5-4 to TRBJ2-7; 7 bases are a match to TRBD1. The junction had 7 bases not matched to a gene; V was cut back by 4 bases and J by 3 bases. Germline-derived CDR1 and CDR2 are SGHNT and YYREEE (reference sequence). The CDR3 covers 14 residues. The CDR3 region has the DNA TGTGCCAGCAGCCGGGACAGCCAATACTACGAGCAGTACTTC. This sequence encodes CASSRDSQYYEQYF. The full variable domain, completed using reference TRBV5-4 and TRBJ2-7, is ETGVTQSPTHLIKTRGQQVTLRCSSQSGHNTVSWYQQALGQGPQFIFQYYREEENGRGNFPPRFSGLQFPNYSSELNVNALELDDSALYLCASSRDSQYYEQYFGPGTRLTVT.

V is TRBV27 and J is TRBJ1-2; TRBD1 agrees at 8 bases. CDR1 and CDR2 from the germline V gene are MNHEY and SMNVEV (reference sequence). V shed 6 bases and J 2 bases; nucleotides not matched to a gene: 2. The CDR3 totals 13 residues. CDR3 DNA: TGTGCCAGCAGCTACAGGGGGAACTATGGCTACACCTTC. Protein product: CASSYRGNYGYTF.

In its sample, this clone was seen once. The chain has TRBV10-3 and TRBJ1-1, with D possibly TRBD1 on 6 matching bases. Germline V gives CDR1 ENHRY, CDR2 SYGVKD. The CDR3 is 17 residues long. The V and J ends lost 0 bases and 5 bases respectively, with 19 bases between them. The CDR3: CAISESRGRAGRTEAFF. CDR3 coding DNA: TGTGCCATCAGTGAGTCCAGGGGAAGGGCGGGTAGGACTGAAGCTTTCTTT.

This clone occurred once. The chain combines TRBV7-8 with TRBJ2-7, with D possibly matching TRBD1 (6 bases). The germline gives CDR1 SGHVS, CDR2 FQNEAQ. CDR3 length: 15 amino acids. The ends were cut back, 5 bases at V and 0 bases at J, with 14 bases in the middle. The CDR3 DNA reads TGTGCCAGCAGCCCGCGACAGGTCTCCTCCTACGAGCAGTACTTC. Protein sequence: CASSPRQVSSYEQYF.

The chain combines TRBV10-3 with TRBJ1-4; TRBD1 agrees at 7 bases. Germline-derived CDR1 and CDR2 are ENHRY and SYGVKD. The CDR3 extends over 15 amino acids. The V and J ends lost 0 bases and 4 bases, in that order; junction bases with no gene match: 2. CDR3 in DNA: TGTGCCATCAGTGAGTCGGGGACAGATAATGAAAAACTGTTTTTT. As protein: CAISESGTDNEKLFF.

This chain links TRBV9 with TRBJ2-1; D is perhaps TRBD1 (5 bases). There are 14 residues in the CDR3. The germline V gene encodes CDR1 SGDLS and CDR2 YYNGEE. Deletions cut 2 bases from V and 6 bases from J, with 12 bases between. DNA of the CDR3: TGTGCCAGCAGCGTTGGGGCCGGAATCAATGAGCAGTTCTTC. Residues: CASSVGAGINEQFF.

This clone was seen just once. The chain employs TRBV19 and TRBJ2-1; 12 nucleotides align to TRBD2. CDR3 length: 15 amino acids. CDR1 is LNHDA and CDR2 is SQIVND in the germline V gene (reference sequence). With 7 bases clipped from V and 7 bases from J, the junction kept 8 bases outside the gene matches. The CDR3 loop reads CASTLGLAGINEQFF. CDR3 nucleotide sequence: TGTGCCAGTACCCTCGGACTAGCGGGAATTAATGAGCAGTTCTTC.

The chain has TRBV10-3 and TRBJ2-1, with D perhaps matching TRBD2 (5 bases). Trimming shortened V by 3 bases and J by 6 bases, and 12 bases separated the two germline ends. Germline V lookup: CDR1 ENHRY, CDR2 SYGVKD. The CDR3 is made up of 14 amino acids. CDR3 nucleotide sequence: TGTGCCATCAGTGAAGTAGGTGGGAGCAATGAGCAGTTCTTC. Translated, it gives CAISEVGGSNEQFF.